This TCR beta chain was identified in a study of beta chain features in type 1 diabetes. Study-level results: TCRB CDR3s were moderately but significantly shorter in Type 1 diabetes patients in all four CD4+ subsets.

The whole isolated RNA underwent reverse transcription, so sequencing captured expressed TCRB transcripts. Here immunoSEQ multiplex PCR was the method, and the copy in TCRdb shows in-frame clones only, minus some. This sample carries 300,000 to 450,000 clones, 10% to 15% of them seen once, and the ten largest clones take 0.0085% to 0.012%. This clone has only a few counts. Its antigen remains unknown. Germline CDR1 and CDR2: SGHNT and YYREEE (reference sequence). The J segment lost 2 bases and the V segment lost 4 bases, leaving 2 bases of the junction unmatched. The CDR3 length is 14 residues. The J gene is TRBJ2-7, the V gene TRBV5-4, with 11 bases matching TRBD2. The sequence derives from a young woman with type 1 diabetes. Input material: naive CD4+ T cells from blood. The CDR3 sequence: CASSGTSGTYEQYF. The CDR3 nucleotides read TGTGCCAGCAGCGGGACTAGCGGTACCTACGAGCAGTACTTC.